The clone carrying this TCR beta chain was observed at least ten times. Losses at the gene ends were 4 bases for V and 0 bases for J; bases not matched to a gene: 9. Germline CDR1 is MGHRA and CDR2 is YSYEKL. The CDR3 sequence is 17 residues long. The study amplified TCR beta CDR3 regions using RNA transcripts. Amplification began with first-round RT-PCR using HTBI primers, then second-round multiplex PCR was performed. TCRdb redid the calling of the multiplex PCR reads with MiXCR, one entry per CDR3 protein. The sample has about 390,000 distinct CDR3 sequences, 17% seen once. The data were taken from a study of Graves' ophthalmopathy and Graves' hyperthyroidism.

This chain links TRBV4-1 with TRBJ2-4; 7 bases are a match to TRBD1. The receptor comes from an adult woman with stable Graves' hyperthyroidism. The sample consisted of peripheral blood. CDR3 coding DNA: TGCGCCAGCAGCCCCGAGACAGGGACGTTAGCCAAAAACATTCAGTACTTC. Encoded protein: CASSPETGTLAKNIQYF.